The clone carrying this T cell receptor (beta chain) was picked up a small number of times. This entry comes from a study of blood T cells in healthy people across ages. Study as a whole: The capture of about one barcoded beta molecule per two T cells was achieved by template switching.

For the second PCR, which ran for roughly 7 to 11 cycles, a sample-barcoded 5' primer and a J-beta primer mix were used. TCRdb re-derived calls from the 5' RACE reads in MiXCR, one entry per CDR3 protein. Of 2 million or so distinct CDR3 sequences listed, around 50% are singletons. The CDR3 is 14 residues long. The germline V and J ends were trimmed by 2 bases and 8 bases, with 12 bases remaining between them. Per germline, CDR1 SGHTA and CDR2 FQGNSA. The sequence was collected from a woman between 40 and 55 years old in good health. This chain uses TRBV7-2 with TRBJ1-4; possible D gene TRBD1, 5 bases. The sequenced sample was blood. CDR3 sequence reads: CASSLTAGQEKLFF. Written as DNA, the CDR3 is TGTGCCAGCAGCTTAACGGCAGGGCAAGAAAAACTGTTTTTT.